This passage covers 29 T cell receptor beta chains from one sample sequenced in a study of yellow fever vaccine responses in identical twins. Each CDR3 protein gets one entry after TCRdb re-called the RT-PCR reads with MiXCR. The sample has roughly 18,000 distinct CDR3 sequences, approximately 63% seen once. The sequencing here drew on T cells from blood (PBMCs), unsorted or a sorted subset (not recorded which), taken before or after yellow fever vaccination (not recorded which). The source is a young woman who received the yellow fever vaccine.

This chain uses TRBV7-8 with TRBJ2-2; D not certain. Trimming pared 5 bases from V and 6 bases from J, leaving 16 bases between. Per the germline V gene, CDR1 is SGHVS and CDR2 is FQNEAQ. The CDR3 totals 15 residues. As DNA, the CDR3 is TGTGCCAGCAGCCCGCAAGGTTGGGGATCCGGGGAGCTGTTTTTT. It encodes CASSPQGWGSGELFF.

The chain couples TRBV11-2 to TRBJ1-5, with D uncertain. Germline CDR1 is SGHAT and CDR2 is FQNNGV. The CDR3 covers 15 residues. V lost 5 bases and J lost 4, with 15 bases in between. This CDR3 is CASSLEGGRNQPQHF. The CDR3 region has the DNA TGTGCCAGCAGCCTCGAGGGCGGTCGGAATCAGCCCCAGCATTTT. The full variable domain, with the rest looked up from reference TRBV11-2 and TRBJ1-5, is EAGVAQSPRYKIIEKRQSVAFWCNPISGHATLYWYQQILGQGPKLLIQFQNNGVVDDSQLPKDRFSAERLKGVDSTLKIQPAKLEDSAVYLCASSLEGGRNQPQHFGDGTRLSIL.

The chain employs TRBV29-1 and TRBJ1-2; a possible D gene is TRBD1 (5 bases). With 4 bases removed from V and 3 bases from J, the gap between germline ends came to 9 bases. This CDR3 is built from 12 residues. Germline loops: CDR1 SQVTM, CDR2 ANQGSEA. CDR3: CSVADSHYGYTF. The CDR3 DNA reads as TGCAGCGTTGCCGACAGCCACTATGGCTACACCTTC.

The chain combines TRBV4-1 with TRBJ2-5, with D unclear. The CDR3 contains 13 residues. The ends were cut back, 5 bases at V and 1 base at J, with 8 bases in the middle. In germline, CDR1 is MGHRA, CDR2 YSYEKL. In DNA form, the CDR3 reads TGCGCCAGCAGCAGATCGGGCCAAGAGACCCAGTACTTC. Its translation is CASSRSGQETQYF.

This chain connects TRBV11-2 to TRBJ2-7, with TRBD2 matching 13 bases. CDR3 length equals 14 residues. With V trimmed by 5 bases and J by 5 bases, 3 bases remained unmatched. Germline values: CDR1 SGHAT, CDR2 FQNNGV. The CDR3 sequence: CASSRGLAGDEQYF. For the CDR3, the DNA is TGTGCCAGCAGCCGCGGACTAGCGGGAGACGAGCAGTACTTC.

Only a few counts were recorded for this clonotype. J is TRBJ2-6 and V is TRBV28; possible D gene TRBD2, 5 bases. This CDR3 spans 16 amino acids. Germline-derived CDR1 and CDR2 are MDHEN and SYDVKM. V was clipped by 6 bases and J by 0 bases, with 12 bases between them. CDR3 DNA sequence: TGTGCCAGCAGCGGCGGAGGTGTCTCTGGGGCCAACGTCCTGACTTTC. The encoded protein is CASSGGGVSGANVLTF.

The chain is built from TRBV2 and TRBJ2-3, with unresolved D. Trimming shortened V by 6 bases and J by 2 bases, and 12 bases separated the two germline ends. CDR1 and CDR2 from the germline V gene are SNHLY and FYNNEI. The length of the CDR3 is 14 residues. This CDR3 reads CASRDDGLTDTQYF. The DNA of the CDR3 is TGTGCCAGCAGGGACGACGGCCTCACAGATACGCAGTATTTT.

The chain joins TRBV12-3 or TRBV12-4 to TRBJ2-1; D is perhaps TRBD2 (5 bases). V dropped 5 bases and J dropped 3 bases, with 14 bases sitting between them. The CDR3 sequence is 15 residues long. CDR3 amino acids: CASSIVGLNYNEQFF. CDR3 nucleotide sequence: TGTGCCAGCAGTATTGTTGGACTGAACTACAATGAGCAGTTCTTC.

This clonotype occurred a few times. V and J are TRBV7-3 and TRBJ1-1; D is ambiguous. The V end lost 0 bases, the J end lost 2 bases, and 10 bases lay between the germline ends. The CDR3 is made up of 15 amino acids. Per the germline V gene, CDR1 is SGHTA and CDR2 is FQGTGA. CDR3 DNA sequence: TGTGCCAGCAGCTTAACTGGAGGGCCTAACACTGAAGCTTTCTTT. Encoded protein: CASSLTGGPNTEAFF.

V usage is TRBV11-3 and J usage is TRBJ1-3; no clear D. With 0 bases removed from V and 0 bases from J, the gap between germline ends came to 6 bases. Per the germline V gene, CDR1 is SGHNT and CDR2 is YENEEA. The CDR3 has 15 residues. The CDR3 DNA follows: TGTGCCAGCAGCTTAGACAGGCCCTCTGGAAACACCATATATTTT. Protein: CASSLDRPSGNTIYF.

In DNA form, the CDR3 reads TGTGCCAGCAGTTACGGAGGACACAATCAAGAGACCCAGTACTTC. Its protein product is CASSYGGHNQETQYF. The chain couples TRBV6-5 to TRBJ2-5; D tentatively reads TRBD1 or TRBD2 (5 bases each). The CDR3 has 15 amino acids. V was trimmed by 2 bases and J by 2 bases, leaving 12 bases between them. The germline CDR1 and CDR2 sequences are MNHEY and SVGAGI.

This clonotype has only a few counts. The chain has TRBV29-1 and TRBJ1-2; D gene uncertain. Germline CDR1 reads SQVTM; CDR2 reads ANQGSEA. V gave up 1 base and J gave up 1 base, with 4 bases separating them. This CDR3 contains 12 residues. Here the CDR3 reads CSVEVGNYGYTF. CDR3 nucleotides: TGCAGCGTTGAAGTCGGTAACTATGGCTACACCTTC.

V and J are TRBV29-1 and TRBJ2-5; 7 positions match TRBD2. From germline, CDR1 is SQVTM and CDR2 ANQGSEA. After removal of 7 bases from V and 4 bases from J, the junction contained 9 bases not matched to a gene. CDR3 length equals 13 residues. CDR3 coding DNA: TGCAGCGCTTTTGGACTAGTTCGAGAGACCCAGTACTTC. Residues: CSAFGLVRETQYF.

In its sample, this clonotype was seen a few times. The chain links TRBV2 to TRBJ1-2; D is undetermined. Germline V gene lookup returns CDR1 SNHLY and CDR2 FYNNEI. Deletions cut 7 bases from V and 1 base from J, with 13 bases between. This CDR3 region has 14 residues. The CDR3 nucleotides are TGTGCCAGCAATAGCCCCGTTTTTAACTATGGCTACACCTTC. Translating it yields CASNSPVFNYGYTF.

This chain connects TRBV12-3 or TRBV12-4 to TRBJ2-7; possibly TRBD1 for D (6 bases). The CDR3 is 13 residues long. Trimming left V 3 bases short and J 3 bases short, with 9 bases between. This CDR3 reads CASSLGTSYEQYV. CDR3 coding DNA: TGTGCCAGCAGTTTGGGGACAAGCTACGAGCAGTACGTC.

Here the CDR3 reads CASSQGLEWETQYF. CDR3 DNA: TGTGCCAGCAGCCAAGGATTAGAATGGGAGACCCAGTACTTC. This rearrangement joins TRBV3-1 to TRBJ2-5; no firm D call. The length of the CDR3 is 14 residues. Between the trimmed V and J ends, which lost 1 base and 5 bases, there was a span of 11 bases. Germline CDR1 reads LGHDT; CDR2 reads YNNKEL (reference sequence).

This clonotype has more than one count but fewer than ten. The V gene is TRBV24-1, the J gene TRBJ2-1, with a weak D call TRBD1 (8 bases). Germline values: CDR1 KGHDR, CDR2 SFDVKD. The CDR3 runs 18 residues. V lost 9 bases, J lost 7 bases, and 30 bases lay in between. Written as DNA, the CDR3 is TGTGCCACCTATAGGACAGGGAGCGGGGTAGGGCGTCTGAATGAGCAGTTCTTC. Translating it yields CATYRTGSGVGRLNEQFF.

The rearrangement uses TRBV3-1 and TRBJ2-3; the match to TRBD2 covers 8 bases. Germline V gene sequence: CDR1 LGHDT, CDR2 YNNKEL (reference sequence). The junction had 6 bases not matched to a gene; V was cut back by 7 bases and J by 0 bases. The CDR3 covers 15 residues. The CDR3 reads CASTIAGSSTDTQYF. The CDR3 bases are TGTGCCAGCACCATAGCGGGATCTAGCACAGATACGCAGTATTTT.

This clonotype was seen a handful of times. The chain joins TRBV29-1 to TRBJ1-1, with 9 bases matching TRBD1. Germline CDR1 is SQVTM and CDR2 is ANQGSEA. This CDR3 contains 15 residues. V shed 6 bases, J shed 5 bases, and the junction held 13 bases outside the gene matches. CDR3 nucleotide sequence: TGCAGCGTCACCTACACGGGACAGGGAGGAACTGAAGCTTTCTTT. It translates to CSVTYTGQGGTEAFF.

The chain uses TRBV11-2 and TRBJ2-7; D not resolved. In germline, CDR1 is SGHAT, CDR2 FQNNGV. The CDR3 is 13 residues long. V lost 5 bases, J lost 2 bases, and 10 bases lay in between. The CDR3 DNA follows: TGTGCCAGCAGCCACGGCCCAACCTACGAGCAGTACGTC. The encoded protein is CASSHGPTYEQYV.

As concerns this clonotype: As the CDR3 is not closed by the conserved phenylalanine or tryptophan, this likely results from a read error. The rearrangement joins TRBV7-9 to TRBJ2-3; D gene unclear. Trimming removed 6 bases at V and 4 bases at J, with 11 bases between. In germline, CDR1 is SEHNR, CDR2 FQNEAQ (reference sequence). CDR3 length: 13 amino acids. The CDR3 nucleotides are TGTGCCAGCAGTCAAGACGAGGCAGATACGCAGTATCTT. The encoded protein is CASSQDEADTQYL.

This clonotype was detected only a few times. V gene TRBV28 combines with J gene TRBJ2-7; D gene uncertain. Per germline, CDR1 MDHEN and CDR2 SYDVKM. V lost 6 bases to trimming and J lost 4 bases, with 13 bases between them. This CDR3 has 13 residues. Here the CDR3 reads CASSSFDGYEQYF. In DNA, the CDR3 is TGTGCCAGCAGCTCCTTCGACGGATACGAGCAGTACTTC.

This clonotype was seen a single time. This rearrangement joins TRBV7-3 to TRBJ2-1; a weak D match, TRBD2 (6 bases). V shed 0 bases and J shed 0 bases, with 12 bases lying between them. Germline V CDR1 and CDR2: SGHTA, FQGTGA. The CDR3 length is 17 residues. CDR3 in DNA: TGTGCCAGCAGCTTAACTAGCGGACCGAGCTCCTACAATGAGCAGTTCTTC. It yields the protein CASSLTSGPSSYNEQFF. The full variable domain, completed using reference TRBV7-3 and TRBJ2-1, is GAGVSQTPSNKVTEKGKYVELRCDPISGHTALYWYRQSLGQGPEFLIYFQGTGAADDSGLPNDRFFAVRPEGSVSTLKIQRTERGDSAVYLCASSLTSGPSSYNEQFFGPGTRLTVL.

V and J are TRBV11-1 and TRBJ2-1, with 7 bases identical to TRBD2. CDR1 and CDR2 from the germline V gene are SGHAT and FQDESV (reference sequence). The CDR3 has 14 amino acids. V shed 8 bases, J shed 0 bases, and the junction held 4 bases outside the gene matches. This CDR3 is CASEAGLSYNEQFF. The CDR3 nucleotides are TGTGCCAGCGAAGCGGGACTCTCCTACAATGAGCAGTTCTTC.

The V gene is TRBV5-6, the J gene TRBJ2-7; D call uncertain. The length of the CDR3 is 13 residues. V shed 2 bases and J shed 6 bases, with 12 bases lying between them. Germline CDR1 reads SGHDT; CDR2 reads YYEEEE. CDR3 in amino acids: CASSFYTTGEQYF. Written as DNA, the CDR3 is TGTGCCAGCAGCTTTTACACTACGGGCGAGCAGTACTTC.

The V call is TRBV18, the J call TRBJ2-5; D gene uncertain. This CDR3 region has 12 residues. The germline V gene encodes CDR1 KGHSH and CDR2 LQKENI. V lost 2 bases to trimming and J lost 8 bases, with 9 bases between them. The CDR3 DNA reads TGTGCCAGCTCACCATCGATCATAACCCAGTACTTC. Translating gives CASSPSIITQYF.

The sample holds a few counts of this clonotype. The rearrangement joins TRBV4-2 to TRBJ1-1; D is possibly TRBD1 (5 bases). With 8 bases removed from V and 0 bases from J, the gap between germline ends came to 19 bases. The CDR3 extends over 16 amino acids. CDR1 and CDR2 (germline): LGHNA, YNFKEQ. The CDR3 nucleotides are TGTGCCAGCCGATCGACCCAACAGGCGATGAACACTGAAGCTTTCTTT. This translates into CASRSTQQAMNTEAFF.

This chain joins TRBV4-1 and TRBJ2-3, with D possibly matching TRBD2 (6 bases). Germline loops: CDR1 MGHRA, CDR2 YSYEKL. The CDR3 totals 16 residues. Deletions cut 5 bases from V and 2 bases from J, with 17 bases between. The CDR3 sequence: CASSTPSREVTDTQYF. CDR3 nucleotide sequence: TGCGCCAGCAGCACCCCCTCGCGGGAAGTCACAGATACGCAGTATTTT.

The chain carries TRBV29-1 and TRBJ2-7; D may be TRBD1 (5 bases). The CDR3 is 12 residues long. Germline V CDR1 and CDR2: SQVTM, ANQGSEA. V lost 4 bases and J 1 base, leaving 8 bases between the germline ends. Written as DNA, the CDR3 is TGCAGCGTTGGGACACTATCCTACGAGCAGTACTTC. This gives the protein CSVGTLSYEQYF.